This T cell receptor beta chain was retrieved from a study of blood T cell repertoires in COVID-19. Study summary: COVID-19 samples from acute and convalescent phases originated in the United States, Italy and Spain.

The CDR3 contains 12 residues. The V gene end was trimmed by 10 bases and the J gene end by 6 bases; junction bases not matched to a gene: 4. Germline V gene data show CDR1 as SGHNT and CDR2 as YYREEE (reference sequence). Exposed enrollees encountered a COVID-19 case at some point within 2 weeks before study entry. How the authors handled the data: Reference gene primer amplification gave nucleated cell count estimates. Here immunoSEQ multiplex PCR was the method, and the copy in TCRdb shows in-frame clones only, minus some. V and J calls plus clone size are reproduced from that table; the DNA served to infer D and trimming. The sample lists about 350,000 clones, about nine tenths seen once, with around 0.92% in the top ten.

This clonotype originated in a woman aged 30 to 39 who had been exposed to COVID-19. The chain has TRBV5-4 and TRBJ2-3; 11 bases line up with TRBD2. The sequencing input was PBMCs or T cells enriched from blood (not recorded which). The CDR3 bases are TGTGCCGGAACTAGCGGGAGTGATACGCAGTATTTT. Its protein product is CAGTSGSDTQYF.